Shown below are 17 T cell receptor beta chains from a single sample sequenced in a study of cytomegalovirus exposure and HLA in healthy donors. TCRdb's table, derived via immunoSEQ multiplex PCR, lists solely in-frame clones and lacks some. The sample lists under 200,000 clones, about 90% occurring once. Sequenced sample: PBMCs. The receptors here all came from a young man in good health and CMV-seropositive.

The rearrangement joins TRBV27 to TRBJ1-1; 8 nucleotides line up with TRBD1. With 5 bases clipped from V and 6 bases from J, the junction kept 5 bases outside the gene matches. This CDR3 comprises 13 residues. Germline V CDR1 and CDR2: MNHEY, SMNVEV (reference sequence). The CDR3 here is CASSPHRGAEAFF. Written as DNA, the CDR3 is TGTGCCAGCAGTCCACACAGGGGGGCTGAAGCTTTCTTT.

The CDR3 DNA reads TGTGCCAGCAGCTCCGGGACAGGACCCTCTGGAAACACCATATATTTT. Translated, it gives CASSSGTGPSGNTIYF. The rearrangement links TRBV7-6 to TRBJ1-3; 8 positions match TRBD1. Trimming at V came to 4 bases and at J to 0 bases, leaving 5 bases not matched to a gene. Germline assignment: CDR1 SGHVS and CDR2 FNYEAQ. CDR3 length: 16 amino acids.

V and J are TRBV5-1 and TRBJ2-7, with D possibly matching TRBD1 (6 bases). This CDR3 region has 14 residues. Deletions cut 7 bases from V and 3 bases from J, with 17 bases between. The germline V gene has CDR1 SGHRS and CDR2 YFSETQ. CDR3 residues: CASDNRDRGYEQYF. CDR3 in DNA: TGCGCCAGCGATAACAGGGATAGGGGCTACGAGCAGTACTTC. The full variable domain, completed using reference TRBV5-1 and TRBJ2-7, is KAGVTQTPRYLIKTRGQQVTLSCSPISGHRSVSWYQQTPGQGLQFLFEYFSETQRNKGNFPGRFSGRQFSNSRSEMNVSTLELGDSALYLCASDNRDRGYEQYFGPGTRLTVT.

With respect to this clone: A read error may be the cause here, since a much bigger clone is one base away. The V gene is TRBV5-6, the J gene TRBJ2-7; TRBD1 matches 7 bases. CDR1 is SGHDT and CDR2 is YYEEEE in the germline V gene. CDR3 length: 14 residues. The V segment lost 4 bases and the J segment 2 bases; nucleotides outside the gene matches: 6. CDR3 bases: TGTGCCAGCAGCCAGGGGCAGGGGGCCTACGAGCAGTACTTC. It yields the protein CASSQGQGAYEQYF.

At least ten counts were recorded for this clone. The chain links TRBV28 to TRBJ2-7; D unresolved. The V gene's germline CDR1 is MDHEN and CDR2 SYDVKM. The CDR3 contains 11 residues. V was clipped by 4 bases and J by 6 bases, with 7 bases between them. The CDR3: CASSSVVEQYF. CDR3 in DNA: TGTGCCAGCAGTTCTGTAGTCGAGCAGTACTTC.

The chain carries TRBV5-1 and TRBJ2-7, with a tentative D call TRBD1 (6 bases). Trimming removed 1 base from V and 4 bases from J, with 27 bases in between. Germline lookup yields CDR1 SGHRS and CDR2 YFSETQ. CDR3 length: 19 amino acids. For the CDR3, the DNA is TGCGCCAGCAGCTTGTGGTCGGACCGAACAGGGATCTTCGGTTACGAGCAGTACTTC. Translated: CASSLWSDRTGIFGYEQYF.

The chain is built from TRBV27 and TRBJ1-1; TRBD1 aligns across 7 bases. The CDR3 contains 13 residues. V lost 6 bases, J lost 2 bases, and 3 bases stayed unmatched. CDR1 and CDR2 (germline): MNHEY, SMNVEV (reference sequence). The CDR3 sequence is CASSGTENTEAFF. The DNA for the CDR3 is TGTGCCAGCAGCGGGACAGAAAACACTGAAGCTTTCTTT.

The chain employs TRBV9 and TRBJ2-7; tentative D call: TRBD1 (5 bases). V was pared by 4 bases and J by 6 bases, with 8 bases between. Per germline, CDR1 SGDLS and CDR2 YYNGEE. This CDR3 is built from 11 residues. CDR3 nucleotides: TGTGCCAGCAGCTTCCAGGGCGAGCAGTACTTC. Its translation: CASSFQGEQYF.

The CDR3 DNA reads as TGTGCCAGCAGCTCAGCCGGGACAGGGGCCTCACTCGAGCAGTACTTC. Translating gives CASSSAGTGASLEQYF. The J gene is TRBJ2-7, the V gene TRBV11-2; 10 positions match TRBD1. With 4 bases clipped from V and 6 bases from J, the junction kept 12 bases outside the gene matches. Germline lookup yields CDR1 SGHAT and CDR2 FQNNGV. The CDR3 is made up of 16 amino acids. Using reference TRBV11-2 and TRBJ2-7 for the parts outside the CDR3, the full variable domain is EAGVAQSPRYKIIEKRQSVAFWCNPISGHATLYWYQQILGQGPKLLIQFQNNGVVDDSQLPKDRFSAERLKGVDSTLKIQPAKLEDSAVYLCASSSAGTGASLEQYFGPGTRLTVT.

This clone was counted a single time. This chain's CDR3 is CASSWTGRYNEQFF. The CDR3 DNA reads as TGTGCCAGCAGTTGGACAGGGCGCTACAATGAGCAGTTCTTC. The J gene is TRBJ2-1, the V gene TRBV28, with 8 nucleotides matching TRBD1. The CDR3 is made up of 14 amino acids. Trimming took 4 bases from V and 3 from J; bases not matched to a gene: 2. Germline assignment: CDR1 MDHEN and CDR2 SYDVKM.

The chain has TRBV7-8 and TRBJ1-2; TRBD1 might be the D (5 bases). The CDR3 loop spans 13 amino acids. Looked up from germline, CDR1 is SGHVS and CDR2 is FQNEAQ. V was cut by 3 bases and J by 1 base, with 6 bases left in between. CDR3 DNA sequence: TGTGCCAGCAGCTTGACAGTTAACTATGGCTACACCTTC. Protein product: CASSLTVNYGYTF.

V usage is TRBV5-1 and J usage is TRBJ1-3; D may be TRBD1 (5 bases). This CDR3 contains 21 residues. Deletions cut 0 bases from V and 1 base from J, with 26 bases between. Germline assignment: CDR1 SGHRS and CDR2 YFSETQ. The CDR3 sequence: CASSLVSKDSALSRSGNTIYF. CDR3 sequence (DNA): TGCGCCAGCAGCTTGGTATCGAAAGACAGCGCCCTATCCCGTTCTGGAAACACCATATATTTT.

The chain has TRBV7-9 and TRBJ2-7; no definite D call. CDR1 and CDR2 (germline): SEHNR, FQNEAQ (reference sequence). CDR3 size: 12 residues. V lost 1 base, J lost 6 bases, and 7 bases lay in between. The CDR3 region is CASSLEPSEQYF. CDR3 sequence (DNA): TGTGCCAGCAGCTTAGAACCCAGCGAGCAGTACTTC.

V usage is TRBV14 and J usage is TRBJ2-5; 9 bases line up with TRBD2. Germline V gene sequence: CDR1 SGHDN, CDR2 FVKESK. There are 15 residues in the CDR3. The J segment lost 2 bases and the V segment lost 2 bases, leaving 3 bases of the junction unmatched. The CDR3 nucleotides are TGTGCCAGCAGCCAACTAGCGGGAACGCAAGAGACCCAGTACTTC. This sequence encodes CASSQLAGTQETQYF.

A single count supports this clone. The CDR3 DNA follows: TGTGCCAGCAGCCTACCGAACGCGGCTGGCAATCAGCCCCAGCATTTT. Its protein product is CASSLPNAAGNQPQHF. V gene TRBV7-3 combines with J gene TRBJ1-5; D gene ambiguous. Per germline, CDR1 SGHTA and CDR2 FQGTGA. Trimming shortened V by 5 bases and J by 2 bases, and 16 bases separated the two germline ends. CDR3 length: 16 residues.

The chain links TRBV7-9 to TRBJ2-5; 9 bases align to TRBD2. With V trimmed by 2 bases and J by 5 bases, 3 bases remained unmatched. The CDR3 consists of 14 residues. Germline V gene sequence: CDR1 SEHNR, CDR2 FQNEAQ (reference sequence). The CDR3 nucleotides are TGTGCCAGCAGCTTACTAGCGGGGATGGAGACCCAGTACTTC. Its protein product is CASSLLAGMETQYF.

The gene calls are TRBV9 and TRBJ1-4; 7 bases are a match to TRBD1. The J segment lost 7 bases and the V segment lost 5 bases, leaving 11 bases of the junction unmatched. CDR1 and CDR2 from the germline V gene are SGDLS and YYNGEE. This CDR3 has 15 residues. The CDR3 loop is CASSHGDSASEKLFF. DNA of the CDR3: TGTGCCAGCAGTCATGGGGACAGCGCTTCTGAAAAACTGTTTTTT.